The next 19 T cell receptor beta chains were all read from a single sample in a study of human T cells and chemical hapten exposure (dated by TCRdb to 2020 to 2022). The meaning of the sample's time point label: patch test 2, 6 weeks after DPC sensitization. In the paper's terms, the treatment or condition label means: therapeutic diphenylcyclopropenone sensitization with weekly scalp DPC. Libraries were made using RACE. Sequenced using a NextSeq 500. TCRdb reprocessed the public reads (quality trimming at Q25 with fastp, clone calling with MiXCR) and kept in-frame beta chains. Entries that share a CDR3 protein sequence are merged under the most common genes and DNA. The table for this sample lists 65,000 to 90,000 distinct CDR3 sequences; around 6.7% of them were counted only once. The ten largest clonotypes hold 1.3% of the sample. The sample here was whole blood, taken in connection with sensitization to the hapten diphenylcyclopropenone (DPC). All receptors derive from a young woman with alopecia areata. Some clones in this sample may be carry-over from other donors' samples.

This clonotype occurred many times. The chain has TRBV7-8 and TRBJ2-3; D is unresolved. The CDR3 extends over 15 amino acids. CDR1 SGHVS and CDR2 FQNEAQ come from the germline V gene. Deletions cut 2 bases from V and 2 bases from J, with 11 bases between. The CDR3 reads CASSLMGIDTDTQYF. The CDR3 bases are TGTGCCAGCAGCTTAATGGGAATTGACACAGATACGCAGTATTTT.

This clonotype was observed a few times. This CDR3 is CASSPWTGDYGYTF. In DNA form, the CDR3 reads TGTGCCAGCAGCCCATGGACAGGGGACTATGGCTACACCTTC. The chain employs TRBV7-9 and TRBJ1-2; 9 nucleotides align to TRBD1. V was clipped by 5 bases and J by 3 bases; unmatched bases: 4. The length of the CDR3 is 14 residues. CDR1 and CDR2 from the germline V gene are SEHNR and FQNEAQ (reference sequence).

This clonotype was picked up many times. The V gene is TRBV6-5, the J gene TRBJ1-1; 7 bases align to TRBD1. Germline V gene lookup returns CDR1 MNHEY and CDR2 SVGAGI. The CDR3 covers 13 residues. With V trimmed by 7 bases and J by 6 bases, 8 bases remained unmatched. CDR3: CASIFLQGAEAFF. The CDR3 DNA follows: TGTGCCAGCATTTTCCTCCAGGGGGCTGAAGCTTTCTTT.

There are many counts of this clonotype. The chain recombines TRBV6-5 with TRBJ1-1, with D possibly being TRBD1 (5 bases). Germline CDR1 MNHEY, CDR2 SVGAGI. V was clipped by 4 bases and J by 3 bases, with 15 bases between them. The CDR3 contains 15 residues. The CDR3 region is CASSLVGALHTEAFF. CDR3 nucleotides: TGTGCCAGCAGTTTGGTAGGGGCGCTTCACACTGAAGCTTTCTTT.

With regard to this clonotype: A much larger clone differs by one base, so this may be a read error. The chain is built from TRBV3-1 and TRBJ2-1; D gene ambiguous. With 4 bases removed from V and 2 bases from J, the gap between germline ends came to 12 bases. The germline V gene has CDR1 LGHDT and CDR2 YNNKEL (reference sequence). The CDR3 sequence is 15 residues long. The CDR3, as DNA: TGTGCCAGCAGCCGTGCCAGGACCCCCTACAATGAGCAGTTCTTC. Encoded protein: CASSRARTPYNEQFF.

This clonotype was seen repeatedly, ten times or more. This chain joins TRBV7-2 and TRBJ2-7; 8 bases are a match to TRBD2. V was clipped by 2 bases and J by 2 bases; unmatched bases: 8. CDR1 SGHTA and CDR2 FQGNSA come from the germline V gene. The CDR3 runs to 16 residues. The CDR3 DNA follows: TGTGCCAGCAGCTTAAACGGGGTAGCGGGGACCTACGAGCAGTACTTC. This codes for CASSLNGVAGTYEQYF.

This clonotype was detected only a few times. The rearrangement joins TRBV19 to TRBJ2-6; D may match TRBD1 or TRBD2 (5 bases each). This CDR3 has 21 residues. CDR1 is LNHDA and CDR2 is SQIVND in the germline V gene (reference sequence). V was cut by 0 bases and J by 4 bases, with 25 bases left in between. CDR3 coding DNA: TGTGCCAGTAGTATAGAAGTTTCGGGGCCGTTTCCCTTTGGCGGGGCCAACGTCCTGACTTTC. This encodes CASSIEVSGPFPFGGANVLTF.

With respect to this clonotype: Given a much more abundant clone one base away, this may be a read error. The chain employs TRBV5-1 and TRBJ1-2, with unresolved D. CDR1 is SGHRS and CDR2 is YFSETQ in the germline V gene. There are 13 residues in the CDR3. As DNA, the CDR3 is TGCGCCAGCAGTCCTACGGATGACCATGGCGACACCTTC. This translates into CASSPTDDHGDTF.

The CDR3 DNA follows: TGTGCCAGCAGTCCATCTGGACTCTACGAGCAGTACTTC. Amino acid sequence: CASSPSGLYEQYF. The gene calls are TRBV28 and TRBJ2-7; D is possibly TRBD2 (5 bases). This CDR3 is 13 amino acids long. Germline CDR1 reads MDHEN; CDR2 reads SYDVKM. V shed 5 bases and J shed 3 bases, with 11 bases lying between them. The full variable domain, its missing parts supplied by reference TRBV28 and TRBJ2-7, is DVKVTQSSRYLVKRTGEKVFLECVQDMDHENMFWYRQDPGLGLRLIYFSYDVKMKEKGDIPEGYSVSREKKERFSLILESASTNQTSMYLCASSPSGLYEQYFGPGTRLTVT.

In regard to this clonotype: It may be a read error: a sequence one base away is much more abundant. In this CDR3 the conserved last residue, phenylalanine or tryptophan, is missing, so a read error is likely. The V gene is TRBV15, the J gene TRBJ2-7; 8 nucleotides line up with TRBD1. Trimming at V came to 5 bases and at J to 2 bases, leaving 5 bases not matched to a gene. The V gene's germline CDR1 is LNHNV and CDR2 YYDKDF (reference sequence). This CDR3 has 14 residues. The DNA for the CDR3 is TGTGCCACCAGCGTAGACAGGGGCCCCTACGAGCAGTACTCC. Translated: CATSVDRGPYEQYS.

A few counts support this clonotype. This rearrangement joins TRBV29-1 to TRBJ2-7; D unclear. Trimming left V 4 bases short and J 0 bases short, with 13 bases between. The CDR3 spans 14 residues. Germline V gives CDR1 SQVTM, CDR2 ANQGSEA. CDR3 sequence reads: CSVGEPAPSYEQYF. The CDR3 DNA reads TGCAGCGTTGGGGAACCGGCCCCCTCCTACGAGCAGTACTTC.

This clonotype has ten or more counts. The gene calls are TRBV20-1 and TRBJ2-7, with 10 bases identical to TRBD2. The CDR3 covers 14 residues. Trimming removed 5 bases from V and 1 base from J; junction bases left unmatched: 5. Germline values: CDR1 DFQATT, CDR2 SNEGSKA (reference sequence). CDR3 nucleotide sequence: TGCAGTGCTCCCCAAGCGGGGGGGTCCTACGAGCAGTACTTC. Protein: CSAPQAGGSYEQYF.

Comments on this clonotype: One end of the junction is discordant with germline, which a read error may explain. The chain has TRBV2 and TRBJ2-2; D may correspond to TRBD1 or TRBD2 (5 bases each). The germline gives CDR1 SNHLY, CDR2 FYNNEI. The CDR3 consists of 13 residues. The CDR3 here is CASSEEGTEELFF. In DNA form, the CDR3 reads TGTGCCAGCAGTGAAGAGGGGACCGAGGAGCTGTTTTTT.

The CDR3: CASSQDGLRGTGELYEQYF. CDR3 DNA sequence: TGCGCCAGCAGCCAAGATGGTTTGAGAGGGACAGGGGAACTCTACGAGCAGTACTTC. The chain links TRBV4-1 to TRBJ2-7, with TRBD1 identical over 10 bases. CDR3 length equals 19 residues. Germline V gives CDR1 MGHRA, CDR2 YSYEKL. The ends lost 0 bases at V and 3 bases at J; junction bases unmatched: 14.

This rearrangement joins TRBV19 to TRBJ1-1; perhaps TRBD1 as D (5 bases). Between the trimmed V and J ends, which lost 8 bases and 5 bases, there was a span of 24 bases. The CDR3 length is 16 residues. The germline CDR1 and CDR2 sequences are LNHDA and SQIVND (reference sequence). CDR3 in amino acids: CASADQGLGRGTEAFF. CDR3 DNA: TGTGCCAGTGCGGACCAGGGCTTGGGGCGGGGGACTGAAGCTTTCTTT.

This clonotype was seen repeatedly, ten times or more. V usage is TRBV29-1 and J usage is TRBJ2-5; D not resolved. Trimming took 1 base from V and 3 from J, leaving 9 bases between them. The CDR3 runs 13 residues. CDR1 is SQVTM, CDR2 ANQGSEA, per germline. The CDR3: CSVEGRGEETQYF. CDR3 DNA: TGCAGCGTTGAAGGCCGTGGGGAAGAGACCCAGTACTTC.

This clonotype was recorded at least ten times. The chain links TRBV6-5 to TRBJ1-1; D is uncertain. Germline V gene sequence: CDR1 MNHEY, CDR2 SVGAGI. Between the trimmed V and J ends, which lost 6 bases and 3 bases, there was a span of 11 bases. This CDR3 contains 13 residues. Written as DNA, the CDR3 is TGTGCCAGCAGCTATGGTAGGGACACTGAAGCTTTCTTT. It encodes CASSYGRDTEAFF.

This clonotype was found many times. The chain uses TRBV12-3 or TRBV12-4 and TRBJ1-1; 7 bases fit TRBD1. After removal of 6 bases from V and 7 bases from J, the junction contained 11 bases not matched to a gene. The CDR3 totals 14 residues. DNA for the CDR3: TGTGCCAGCAGCCCAGGGACAGCCCGTATTGAAGCTTTCTTT. The encoded protein is CASSPGTARIEAFF.

This clonotype was counted ten times or more. The chain links TRBV25-1 to TRBJ2-5, with 11 bases that match TRBD2. The J segment lost 7 bases and the V segment lost 4 bases, leaving 2 bases of the junction unmatched. This CDR3 contains 13 residues. Germline V gene lookup returns CDR1 MGHDK and CDR2 SYGVNS. The CDR3 DNA follows: TGTGCCAGCAGTGCTAGCGGGGGGTGGACCCAGTACTTC. It translates to CASSASGGWTQYF.